This is a list of T cell receptor beta chains from one sample in a study of blood T cell repertoires in COVID-19. TCRdb's copy holds only in-frame clones and misses some; the assay was immunoSEQ multiplex PCR. The sample contains 250,000 or so clones, around nine tenths of which appear only once. The sequenced material came from peripheral blood. The receptors shown here come from a man aged 40-50 years with active or convalescent COVID-19. CDR3s include the opening cysteine and the closing phenylalanine or tryptophan. Fields, in order: V gene, D gene, clone size, J gene, CDR3 protein, CDR3 DNA. A D gene is named only where the DNA matches it firmly. Clone size is shown for a subset of rows, as once, few, many or a class of expanded clone.

>TRBV11-3|TRBD1|once|TRBJ1-4
CASSFGTGDEKLFF
TGTGCCAGCAGCTTTGGGACAGGAGACGAAAAACTGTTTTTT
>TRBV19|TRBD1|-|TRBJ1-5
CASSMGQGANQPQHF
TGTGCCAGTAGTATGGGACAGGGGGCCAATCAGCCCCAGCATTTT
>TRBV12-3/TRBV12-4|-|-|TRBJ2-1
CASSPRGAGEQFF
TGTGCCAGCAGTCCCCGGGGAGCGGGCGAGCAGTTCTTC
>TRBV6-6|TRBD1|-|TRBJ1-2
CASSYETGTGFSGYTF
TGTGCCAGCAGTTACGAGACCGGGACAGGGTTCTCAGGCTACACCTTC
>TRBV27|-|-|TRBJ2-7
CASSPGQLYEQYF
TGTGCCAGCAGTCCTGGACAGTTATACGAGCAGTACTTC
>TRBV28|-|-|TRBJ2-6
CASSPGSGANVLTF
TGTGCCAGCAGCCCCGGCTCTGGGGCCAACGTCCTGACTTTC
>TRBV28|-|-|TRBJ2-1
CASSLRDEQFF
TGTGCCAGCAGTTTGCGGGATGAGCAGTTCTTC
>TRBV10-3|TRBD1|-|TRBJ1-2
CAISESSPGGNYGYTF
TGTGCCATCAGTGAGTCGAGTCCAGGGGGAAACTATGGCTACACCTTC
>TRBV11-3|-|once|TRBJ2-2
CASSLGTGTGELFF
TGTGCCAGCAGCTTAGGTACAGGCACCGGGGAGCTGTTTTTT
>TRBV7-9|TRBD2|-|TRBJ2-3
CASHTSGLTDTQYF
TGTGCCAGCCATACTAGCGGGCTCACAGATACGCAGTATTTT
>TRBV11-2|-|-|TRBJ2-1
CASSLEGSSYNEQFF
TGTGCCAGCAGCTTAGAGGGGAGCTCCTACAATGAGCAGTTCTTC
>TRBV5-8|-|-|TRBJ1-6
CASSPRPQLDSPLHF
TGTGCCAGCAGCCCCCGTCCACAGTTGGATTCACCCCTCCACTTT
>TRBV5-4|-|-|TRBJ2-1
CASSLSQGIHNEQFF
TGTGCCAGCAGCTTGAGTCAGGGAATCCACAATGAGCAGTTCTTC
>TRBV2|-|once|TRBJ2-7
CASSPARPGDRF
TGTGCCAGCAGCCCGGCTAGGCCAGGGGATCGCTTC
>TRBV7-8|-|-|TRBJ2-1
CASSPDTYSYNEQFF
TGTGCCAGCAGCCCAGACACTTACTCCTACAATGAGCAGTTCTTC
>TRBV10-2|-|few|TRBJ1-1
CASSESEGATEAFF
TGCGCCAGCAGTGAGTCCGAGGGCGCCACTGAAGCTTTCTTT
>TRBV24-1|-|once|TRBJ2-7
CATSDSGTTNSYEQYF
TGTGCCACCAGTGATTCCGGGACAACGAACTCCTACGAGCAGTACTTC
>TRBV6-1|-|-|TRBJ2-3
CASSDGGGSGTDTQYF
TGTGCCAGCAGTGATGGGGGCGGGTCGGGCACAGATACGCAGTATTTT
>TRBV10-1|-|-|TRBJ2-2
CASSAQGNTGELFF
TGCGCCAGCAGTGCACAGGGAAACACCGGGGAGCTGTTTTTT
>TRBV24-1|TRBD2|-|TRBJ2-3
CATSDVLAGGPDTQYF
TGTGCCACCAGTGACGTCCTAGCGGGGGGGCCAGATACGCAGTATTTT
>TRBV12-3/TRBV12-4|-|-|TRBJ2-7
CASSRSMFGEQYF
TGTGCCAGCAGTAGATCGATGTTCGGCGAGCAGTACTTC
>TRBV5-6|-|-|TRBJ1-5
CASSRGWVGGNQPQHF
TGTGCCAGCAGCCGAGGGTGGGTGGGCGGCAATCAGCCCCAGCATTTT
>TRBV5-4|-|-|TRBJ2-3
CASSLGSGRITDTQYF
TGTGCCAGCAGCTTGGGCTCAGGCAGGATCACAGATACGCAGTATTTT
>TRBV7-9|TRBD1|-|TRBJ2-3
CASSLGGQGTTDTQYF
TGTGCCAGCAGCTTAGGGGGACAGGGGACGACAGATACGCAGTATTTT
>TRBV2|TRBD1|-|TRBJ1-1
CASTRDRGLNTEAFF
TGTGCCAGCACCCGGGACAGGGGGCTCAACACTGAAGCTTTCTTT
>TRBV19|-|-|TRBJ2-2
CASSIDGGGFANTGELFF
TGTGCCAGTAGTATAGATGGGGGAGGTTTCGCGAACACCGGGGAGCTGTTTTTT
>TRBV10-2|TRBD1|-|TRBJ2-5
CATLTGQGAWETQYF
TGCGCCACCTTGACGGGACAGGGTGCTTGGGAGACCCAGTACTTC
>TRBV30|-|-|TRBJ2-7
CAWSVPGIYEQYF
TGTGCCTGGAGTGTACCAGGAATTTACGAGCAGTACTTC
>TRBV6-5|-|-|TRBJ1-5
CASSRDWGNQPQHF
TGTGCCAGCAGTCGGGACTGGGGAAATCAGCCCCAGCATTTT
>TRBV5-1|-|once|TRBJ2-1
CASSFDSFYNEQFF
TGCGCCAGCAGCTTTGACAGTTTCTACAATGAGCAGTTCTTC
>TRBV28|-|-|TRBJ1-2
CASSVAGQGYTF
TGTGCCAGCAGTGTGGCAGGGCAAGGCTACACCTTC
>TRBV2|-|-|TRBJ1-1
CASRIQGGSAFF
TGTGCCAGCAGGATTCAGGGTGGGTCAGCTTTCTTT
>TRBV6-5|TRBD1|-|TRBJ1-5
CASSRQGDNQPQHF
TGTGCCAGCAGCCGACAGGGTGACAATCAGCCCCAGCATTTT
>TRBV7-8|-|-|TRBJ1-3
CASSLAQGIGNTIYF
TGTGCCAGCAGCTTAGCCCAGGGTATTGGAAACACCATATATTTT
>TRBV5-1|TRBD2|once|TRBJ2-1
CASSPGLAGADEQFF
TGCGCCAGCAGCCCTGGACTAGCGGGAGCTGATGAGCAGTTCTTC
>TRBV12-3/TRBV12-4|-|-|TRBJ1-6
CASSSNSPLHF
TGTGCCAGCAGCTCCAATTCACCCCTCCACTTT
>TRBV6-5|-|-|TRBJ2-7
CASSYQGGEQYF
TGTGCCAGCAGTTACCAGGGTGGGGAGCAGTACTTC
>TRBV5-1|TRBD2|-|TRBJ2-1
CASSGTSVDEQFF
TGCGCCAGCAGCGGGACTAGCGTCGATGAGCAGTTCTTC
>TRBV13|TRBD2|-|TRBJ2-2
CASSFPPAGSNTGELFF
TGTGCCAGCAGCTTCCCTCCAGCGGGATCGAACACCGGGGAGCTGTTTTTT
>TRBV28|-|-|TRBJ1-2
CASSLASLGTVYGYTF
TGTGCCAGCAGCTTAGCCTCCTTGGGCACCGTCTATGGCTACACCTTC
>TRBV6-4|TRBD2|-|TRBJ2-1
CASSVMGLANNEQFF
TGTGCCAGCAGTGTTATGGGACTAGCCAACAATGAGCAGTTCTTC
>TRBV27|TRBD2|-|TRBJ2-1
CASSLSRTSGSSYNEQFF
TGTGCCAGCAGTTTATCTCGGACTAGCGGGAGTTCCTACAATGAGCAGTTCTTC
>TRBV28|TRBD2|-|TRBJ2-3
CASWGGVDTQYF
TGTGCCAGCTGGGGGGGAGTAGATACGCAGTATTTT
>TRBV6-6|TRBD1|-|TRBJ2-2
CASSRQLPAGTGGMIRELFF
TGTGCCAGCAGTCGACAACTCCCGGCGGGTACAGGGGGCATGATAAGGGAGCTGTTTTTT